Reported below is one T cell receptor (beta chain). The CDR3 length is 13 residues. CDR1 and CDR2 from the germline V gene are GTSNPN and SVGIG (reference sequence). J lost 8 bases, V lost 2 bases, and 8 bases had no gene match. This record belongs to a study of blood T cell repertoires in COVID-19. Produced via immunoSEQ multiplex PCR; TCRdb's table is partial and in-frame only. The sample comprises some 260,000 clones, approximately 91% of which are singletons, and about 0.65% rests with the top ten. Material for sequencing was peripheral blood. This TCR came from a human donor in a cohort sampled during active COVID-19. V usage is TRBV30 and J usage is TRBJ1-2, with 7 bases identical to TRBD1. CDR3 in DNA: TGTGCCTGGAGTTTCCACAGGGGCGACGGCTACACCTTC. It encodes CAWSFHRGDGYTF.